Sequencing of this T cell receptor (beta chain) was carried out in a study of spatial heterogeneity in lung cancer. As for the study in general: The study consistently detected more beta-chain than alpha-chain sequences. A strong correlation was found between TCR transcript counts in tumor regions and a T cell module score derived from matched bulk RNA-seq.

Per the germline V gene, CDR1 is SGHNT and CDR2 is YYREEE (reference sequence). The length of the CDR3 is 15 residues. Time point of the sample: sample taken at primary tumor resection. A total of 72 untreated early-stage non-small cell lung cancer patients served as donors. In regard to this clonotype: Its target is unknown. One junction end disagrees with the germline gene, perhaps due to a read error.

The study tagged each TCR cDNA molecule with a unique molecular identifier. MiXCR was run by TCRdb on the 5' RACE reads, yielding one entry per CDR3 protein. The table has approximately 4,100 distinct CDR3 sequences, about 33% seen once; the top ten hold approximately 25%. General study points: Tumor mutation count correlated with how many alpha and beta TCRs expanded intratumorally.

This TCR came from a male donor with early-stage non-small cell lung cancer. The sample consisted of lung tumor tissue, taken at surgery. The chain links TRBV5-4 to TRBJ2-3; either TRBD1 or TRBD2 may fit D (6 bases each). DNA of the CDR3: TGTGTCAGCAGCTGGCCGGGGGCAAGGGGAGATACGCAGTATTTT. The encoded protein is CVSSWPGARGDTQYF.